This T cell receptor (beta chain) stems from a study of healthy donors' naive CD4 and CD8 T cells. In the study overall: Donors came from three age groups: 20-25, 40-50 and 60-70 years.

As concerns this clonotype: What it binds is unknown.

General study points: Negatively charged CDR3s marked CD8+ lineage; positively charged CDR3s marked CD4+ lineage.

TCR libraries were built from roughly 0.5 ug of total RNA by linear amplification. TCRdb independently ran MiXCR on the reads; one entry per CDR3 protein. The repertoire holds about 180,000 distinct CDR3 sequences, with 65% to 75% as singletons. V dropped 2 bases and J dropped 8 bases, with 19 bases sitting between them. Per germline, CDR1 MNHNS and CDR2 SASEGT. The CDR3 sequence is 16 residues long. This chain joins TRBV6-1 and TRBJ2-1; the D gene is possibly TRBD2 (6 bases). The source of this sequence is a pool of human donors in good health; the sample pools cells from several healthy donors. The specimen was naive CD4+ and CD8+ T cells sorted from blood, pooled from several donors. CDR3 region: CASSEPDSTGGDEQFF. The CDR3 nucleotides are TGTGCCAGCAGTGAACCTGACTCTACGGGCGGGGATGAGCAGTTCTTC.